This T cell receptor (beta chain) is from a study of blood T cell repertoires in COVID-19. The assay was immunoSEQ multiplex PCR, and TCRdb's table has in-frame clones only and misses some. Here the sample spans approximately 290,000 clones, about 90% being singletons. Trimming took 5 bases from V and 4 from J; bases not matched to a gene: 8. The germline V gene has CDR1 MNHEY and CDR2 SVGAGI. CDR3 length: 15 residues. The chain employs TRBV6-5 and TRBJ1-1, with TRBD1 identical over 9 bases. The receptor was derived from a woman aged 25 to 39 with COVID-19, enrolled during active disease. Source material: peripheral blood. The CDR3 region has the DNA TGTGCCAGCAGTCCAGGACAGGGGCGCGGCACTGAAGCTTTCTTT. Protein product: CASSPGQGRGTEAFF.